The 8 T cell receptor beta chains listed next were all sequenced from one sample in a study of T-cell reconstitution after alpha-beta-depleted transplantation in children. Preparation of the TCRbeta library used unique molecular identifiers. TCRdb reprocessed the PCR reads with MiXCR, giving one entry per CDR3 protein. Of 190,000 or so distinct CDR3 sequences in the sample, around 6.8% are singletons; the top ten hold 3% to 3.5%. Source: PBMCs from the stem cell graft donor, taken from the stem cell graft. The receptors were gathered from a human donor who donated a stem cell graft to a child with Wiskott-Aldrich syndrome.

This clonotype was seen a handful of times. The chain joins TRBV6-5 to TRBJ1-3; D uncertain. CDR1 MNHEY and CDR2 SVGAGI come from the germline V gene. V shed 0 bases and J shed 1 base, with 13 bases lying between them. This CDR3 is 17 amino acids long. CDR3 nucleotide sequence: TGTGCCAGCAGTTACTCGACCCCCGGGGTTTCTGGAAACACCATATATTTT. It translates to CASSYSTPGVSGNTIYF.

This clonotype was observed at least ten times. The V gene is TRBV15, the J gene TRBJ2-1; TRBD2 matches 8 bases. The CDR3 covers 16 residues. Per germline, CDR1 LNHNV and CDR2 YYDKDF (reference sequence). After removal of 0 bases from V and 8 bases from J, the junction contained 9 bases not matched to a gene. The CDR3 loop reads CATSRDLSGSMYEQFF. CDR3 coding DNA: TGTGCCACCAGCAGAGATTTGAGCGGGAGTATGTATGAGCAGTTCTTC.

In this sample, this clonotype turned up many times. This chain joins TRBV27 and TRBJ2-7; 7 bases are a match to TRBD2. Trimming at V came to 5 bases and at J to 2 bases, leaving 3 bases not matched to a gene. This CDR3 has 13 residues. CDR1 MNHEY and CDR2 SMNVEV come from the germline V gene (reference sequence). CDR3 sequence (DNA): TGTGCCAGCAGTAGCGGACTAGCCTACGAGCAGTACTTC. It yields the protein CASSSGLAYEQYF.

This clonotype was counted ten times or more. The chain uses TRBV20-1 and TRBJ2-5; D unresolved. Trimming removed 3 bases at V and 0 bases at J, with 14 bases between. Germline loops: CDR1 DFQATT, CDR2 SNEGSKA (reference sequence). This CDR3 contains 15 residues. The CDR3 DNA sequence: TGCAGTGCTAGGGGTCTCCCGACCTACCAAGAGACCCAGTACTTC. It yields the protein CSARGLPTYQETQYF.

This chain links TRBV5-1 with TRBJ1-4; D is ambiguous. Trimming took 1 base from V and 10 from J, leaving 11 bases between them. Looked up from germline, CDR1 is SGHRS and CDR2 is YFSETQ. This CDR3 has 13 amino acids. Here the CDR3 reads CASSLPDPGKLFF. CDR3 bases: TGCGCCAGCAGCTTGCCGGACCCAGGAAAACTGTTTTTT.

The chain employs TRBV5-4 and TRBJ2-3, with D perhaps matching TRBD2 (5 bases). The germline gives CDR1 SGHNT, CDR2 YYREEE (reference sequence). V dropped 9 bases and J dropped 0 bases, with 23 bases sitting between them. This CDR3 is built from 17 residues. The CDR3 DNA sequence: TGTGCCATGGGCAGCTTGGAAACGGGGAGTAGCACAGATACGCAGTATTTT. This translates into CAMGSLETGSSTDTQYF.

V gene TRBV7-6 combines with J gene TRBJ1-1; D gene uncertain. The CDR3 runs 15 residues. CDR1 is SGHVS and CDR2 is FNYEAQ in the germline V gene. Between the trimmed V and J ends, which lost 4 bases and 0 bases, there was a span of 12 bases. The CDR3 reads CASSSTSLMNTEAFF. The CDR3 bases are TGTGCCAGCAGCTCCACCAGTCTTATGAACACTGAAGCTTTCTTT.

In this sample, this clonotype turned up a few times. The V gene is TRBV12-3 or TRBV12-4, the J gene TRBJ2-3; TRBD2 aligns across 11 bases. J gave up 4 bases and V 6 bases, and 18 bases lay outside the gene matches. This CDR3 is 19 amino acids long. CDR3 sequence (DNA): TGTGCCAGCAGGAATGGGTTTGCGTATCTAGCGGGGGGCCCAGATACGCAGTATTTT. Translation gives CASRNGFAYLAGGPDTQYF.